This TCR beta chain was retrieved from a study of T cell responses to AZD1222 COVID-19 vaccine (dated by TCRdb to 2020 to 2023). Some background on the complete study: AZD1222 recipients with second doses at about 4 weeks or about 12 weeks were pooled, because spike-specific TCR depth and breadth did not differ between schedules. A total of over 230 trial participants underwent TCR sequencing, of whom roughly 210 had received two doses of AZD1222 and approximately 25 had received two doses of the MenACWY control vaccine. Enrollment into the trials was organized by age into subgroups of 18-55, 56-69 and 70-plus years, and those subgroups contained about 160, 30 and 59 TCR-sequenced participants, respectively. General conclusions and limits of the study: Reportedly, almost half of the unique spike-specific TCRs recognized epitopes lying outside the regions that are mutated in the B.1.351 and B.1.1.7 variants. Participants were mostly white British and included more females than males, and it was suggested by the authors that clonal diversity may have been underestimated. In the small 56-69-year group, the increase in depth fell short of significance, most likely because of low power. Vaccine-associated CD4 TCRs spanned the whole spike protein, with dominant responses in regions 160-218 and 743-854. Conclusions about previously exposed vaccinees are limited because only five or six AZD1222 recipients were SARS-CoV-2 seropositive at baseline. After two AZD1222 doses, spike-specific TCR breadth and depth were significantly higher than at day 0 and than in MenACWY recipients. Because no day 14 peak-response samples were available, the repertoires could be characterized only after the peak T cell response.

The CDR3 regions of human TCRbeta chains were analyzed by immunosequencing. Per the source publication's procedure: TCRs in the repertoires were matched against a reference library of SARS-CoV-2-specific TCRs that had been generated with the MIRA antigen-specificity platform. Breadth meant the fraction of unique TCRs that were SARS-CoV-2-associated, whereas depth meant the fraction of total T cells that were SARS-CoV-2-associated. Each spike-specific TCR was assigned to its reactive spike region and to a CD4 or CD8 class using the MIRA data. Log10-transformed breadth and depth values were compared by one-way ANOVA with Sidak's multiple comparisons tests. Imported from immuneACCESS, the table was reduced by TCRdb to in-frame sequences with V and J called. These copies leave out some clones; in studies compared against another copy, an unresolved V gene accounts for under half, and the cause of the remainder is not known. V, J and clone size are those of that table, while D and trimming were read from the DNA. The sample yields more than 60,000 clones; about nine tenths were counted once. The ten largest clones take up about a quarter of the sample.

Comment on this clone: Its specific antigen is unknown. Per-nucleotide qualities are absent, and no much larger clonotype sits a single base away.

Taken with the paper, the label for time point translates to: baseline before first vaccination. Vaccinee samples came from UK trials COV001 and COV002, including a single-blind randomized controlled phase 2/3 trial of AZD1222 (ChAdOx1 nCoV-19) in healthy adults. Trial participant PBMC samples were collected at day 0 and day 28 after the second dose for TCRbeta chain sequencing. The TCR originated in an adult in good health. The sample here was peripheral blood, taken on day 0 of AZD1222 vaccination.

In nucleotides, the sequence is TGTGCCAGCTCCGTCGGAGGGGAGGGCTATGGCTACACCTTC. Its translation is CASSVGGEGYGYTF. The chain is assembled from TRBV6-5 and TRBJ1-2; a tentative D call is TRBD1 (5 bases match). V gives up 8 bases and J gives up 4 bases, and the segment between their germline ends measures 17 bases. The germline V gene specifies MNHEY as CDR1 and SVGAGI as CDR2. The CDR3 runs 14 residues from the cysteine to the phenylalanine. The retained sequence is limited to the CDR3, 42 bases, with the frame set at the first base.